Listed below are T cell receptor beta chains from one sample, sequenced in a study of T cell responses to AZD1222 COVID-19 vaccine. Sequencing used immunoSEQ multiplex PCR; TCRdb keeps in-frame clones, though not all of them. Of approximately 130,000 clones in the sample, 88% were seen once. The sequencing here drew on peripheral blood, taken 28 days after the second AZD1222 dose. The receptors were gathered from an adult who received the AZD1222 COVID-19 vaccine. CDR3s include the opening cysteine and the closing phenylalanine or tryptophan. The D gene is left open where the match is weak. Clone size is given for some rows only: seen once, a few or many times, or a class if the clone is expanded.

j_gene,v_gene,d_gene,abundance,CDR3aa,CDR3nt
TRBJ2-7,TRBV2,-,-,CASMFQGVHEQYF,TGTGCCAGCATGTTTCAGGGCGTCCACGAGCAGTACTTC
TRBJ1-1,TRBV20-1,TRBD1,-,CSASGDSLNTEAFF,TGCAGTGCTAGTGGGGACAGCCTGAACACTGAAGCTTTCTTT
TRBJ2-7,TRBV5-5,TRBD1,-,CASSLGLGTDYEQYF,TGTGCCAGCAGCTTGGGATTAGGGACAGACTACGAGCAGTACTTC
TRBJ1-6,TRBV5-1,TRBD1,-,CASSLVEWDSYNSPLHF,TGCGCCAGCAGCTTGGTAGAGTGGGACAGCTATAATTCACCCCTCCACTTT
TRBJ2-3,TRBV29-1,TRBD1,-,CSVEGQGYDTQYF,TGCAGCGTTGAGGGACAGGGGTATGATACGCAGTATTTT
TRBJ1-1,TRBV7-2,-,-,CASSQPGGGTEAFF,TGTGCCAGCAGCCAACCGGGAGGAGGGACTGAAGCTTTCTTT
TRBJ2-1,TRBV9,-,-,CASSVGGPYNEQFF,TGTGCCAGCAGCGTCGGAGGGCCTTACAATGAGCAGTTCTTC
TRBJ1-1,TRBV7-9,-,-,CASSPHVDTEAFF,TGTGCCAGCAGCCCACACGTTGACACTGAAGCTTTCTTT
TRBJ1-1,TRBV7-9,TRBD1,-,CASSLTGGLTEAFF,TGTGCCAGCAGCTTAACAGGGGGGCTCACTGAAGCTTTCTTT
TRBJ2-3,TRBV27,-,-,CASSGGIGTDTQYF,TGTGCCAGCAGCGGCGGGATCGGCACAGATACGCAGTATTTT
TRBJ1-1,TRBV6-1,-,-,CASSEMGSLRTEAFF,TGTGCCAGCAGTGAAATGGGGAGTCTTCGGACTGAAGCTTTCTTT
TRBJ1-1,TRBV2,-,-,CASIDSPNTEAFF,TGTGCCAGCATAGACAGCCCGAACACTGAAGCTTTCTTT
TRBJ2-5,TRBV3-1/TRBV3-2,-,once,CASSLRPGWETQYF,TGTGCCAGCAGCCTTCGGCCGGGGTGGGAGACCCAGTACTTC
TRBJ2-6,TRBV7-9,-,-,CASSQRGSGANVLTF,TGTGCCAGCAGCCAGAGGGGTTCTGGGGCCAACGTCCTGACTTTC
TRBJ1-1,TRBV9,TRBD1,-,CASSETTGLMNTEAFF,TGTGCCAGCAGCGAAACGACAGGGCTGATGAACACTGAAGCTTTCTTT
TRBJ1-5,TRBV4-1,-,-,CASSQASSNQPQHF,TGCGCCAGCAGCCAAGCGTCATCGAATCAGCCCCAGCATTTT
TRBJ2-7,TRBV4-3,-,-,CASSQARGQSYEQYF,TGCGCCAGCAGCCAAGCCCGGGGACAATCCTACGAGCAGTACTTC
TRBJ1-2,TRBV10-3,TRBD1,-,CAISEGQGNYGYTF,TGTGCCATCAGTGAGGGACAGGGGAACTATGGCTACACCTTC
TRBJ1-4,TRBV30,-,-,CAWRFATNEKLFF,TGTGCCTGGAGGTTCGCAACTAATGAAAAACTGTTTTTT
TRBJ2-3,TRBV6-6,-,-,CASSYSRDNGLYF,TGTGCCAGCAGTTACTCGAGGGACAATGGTCTGTATTTT
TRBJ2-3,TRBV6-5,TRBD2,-,CASSYLAGEGTDTQYF,TGTGCCAGCAGTTACCTAGCGGGAGAGGGCACAGATACGCAGTATTTT
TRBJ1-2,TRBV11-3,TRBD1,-,CASSKNRGADNYGYTF,TGTGCCAGCAGCAAAAACAGGGGCGCCGATAACTATGGCTACACCTTC